Listed here are 2 T cell receptor beta chains from one sample, sequenced in a study of response to subunit inactivated influenza vaccine. TCRdb used MiXCR to reprocess the RT-PCR reads, holding one entry per CDR3 protein. The top ten clones hold 13% of a sample with 500,000 to 550,000 distinct CDR3 sequences, less than 10% of them seen once. Sample: PBMCs from blood, taken approximately 25 months after vaccination. Every receptor here comes from a man aged 50 to 69 who received an inactivated influenza vaccine.

This clonotype was seen a few times. This chain connects TRBV20-1 to TRBJ1-5; no clear D gene. The V gene's germline CDR1 is DFQATT and CDR2 SNEGSKA (reference sequence). This CDR3 is 17 amino acids long. Trimming took off 0 bases at V and 5 bases at J, with 20 bases between the two ends. This chain's CDR3 is CSARDPDLGLSDQPQHF. The CDR3 region has the DNA TGCAGTGCTAGAGATCCCGACTTGGGATTATCAGATCAGCCCCAGCATTTT.

This clonotype was counted only a few times. The DNA of the CDR3 is TGCGCCAGCAGGACCGGGACAGGGGGCATGGGCGAGCAGTACTTC. Its translation: CASRTGTGGMGEQYF. The rearrangement links TRBV5-1 to TRBJ2-7; 12 positions agree with TRBD1. Germline V gene lookup returns CDR1 SGHRS and CDR2 YFSETQ. The CDR3 contains 15 residues. V lost 5 bases, J lost 6 bases, and 9 bases stayed unmatched. The whole variable domain, filled in from reference TRBV5-1 and TRBJ2-7, reads KAGVTQTPRYLIKTRGQQVTLSCSPISGHRSVSWYQQTPGQGLQFLFEYFSETQRNKGNFPGRFSGRQFSNSRSEMNVSTLELGDSALYLCASRTGTGGMGEQYFGPGTRLTVT.